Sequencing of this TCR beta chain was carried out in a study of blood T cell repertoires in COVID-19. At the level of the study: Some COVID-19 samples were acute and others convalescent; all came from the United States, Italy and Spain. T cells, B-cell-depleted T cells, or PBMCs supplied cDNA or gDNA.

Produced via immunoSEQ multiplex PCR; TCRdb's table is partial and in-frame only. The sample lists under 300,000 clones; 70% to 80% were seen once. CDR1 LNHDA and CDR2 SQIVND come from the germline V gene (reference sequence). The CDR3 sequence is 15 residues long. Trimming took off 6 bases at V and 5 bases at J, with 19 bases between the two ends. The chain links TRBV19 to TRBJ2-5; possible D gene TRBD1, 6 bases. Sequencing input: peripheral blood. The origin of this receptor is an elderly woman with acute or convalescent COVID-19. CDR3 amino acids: CASSPRDTSRETQYF. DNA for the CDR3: TGTGCCAGTAGCCCCAGGGACACGAGTCGGGAGACCCAGTACTTC.